The rows below give T cell receptor beta chains drawn from one sample of a study of chemoradiotherapy in HPV16-positive cancers. Measured with immunoSEQ multiplex PCR; TCRdb has only the in-frame clones, and not every one. The sample records thousands of clones, about 89% being singletons. The material sequenced was blood, taken from a patient who underwent chemoradiotherapy. These receptors originate from a human donor with HPV-associated anogenital cancer. The CDR3 runs from the conserved cysteine through the conserved F or W. The D gene is left open where the match is weak. Size values are once, few and many counts, or a class for expanded clones, and some rows have none.

NA,TRBV5-5,NA,TRBJ1-1,TGTGCCAGCAGCGTGTACTCCGACAGGAGTCCCGAAGCTTTCTTT,CASSVYSDRSPEAFF
once,TRBV27,TRBD2,TRBJ2-7,TGTGCCAGCAGTTTATCTACTAGCGGGCCCTACGAGCAGTACTTC,CASSLSTSGPYEQYF
NA,TRBV30,NA,TRBJ2-7,TGTGCCTGGAGTGTTGGGTATGTCCCTTACGAGCAGTACTTC,CAWSVGYVPYEQYF
once,TRBV6-4,NA,TRBJ1-1,TGTGCCAGCAGTTATGACTTGAACACTGAAGCTTTCTTT,CASSYDLNTEAFF
once,TRBV4-2,NA,TRBJ2-2,TGTGCCAGCAGCCAAGATTATGTGGGCTCCTCGAACACCGGGGAGCTGTTTTTT,CASSQDYVGSSNTGELFF
NA,TRBV5-1,NA,TRBJ1-3,TGCGCCAGCTCTCCGATAGGGGGAGAGGAAAACACCATATATTTT,CASSPIGGEENTIYF
few,TRBV5-4,NA,TRBJ1-5,TGTGCCAGCTCCCACAGGGAAAGCAATCAGCCCCAGCATTTT,CASSHRESNQPQHF
NA,TRBV7-2,TRBD1,TRBJ1-4,TGTGCCAGCAGCTCCGAGGGGACAGTTAATGAAAAACTGTTTTTT,CASSSEGTVNEKLFF
NA,TRBV29-1,NA,TRBJ2-2,TGCAGCGTTGAGAGAGGTACCACCGGGGAGCTGTTTTTT,CSVERGTTGELFF
NA,TRBV5-1,NA,TRBJ1-2,TGCGCCAGCAGCCAGACAGGTCTCAGCTATGGCTACACCTTC,CASSQTGLSYGYTF
once,TRBV5-4,TRBD1,TRBJ2-6,TGTGCCAGCAGCGCGGACAGGGCCGGGGCCAACGTCCTGACTTTC,CASSADRAGANVLTF
NA,TRBV4-1,TRBD1,TRBJ2-7,TGCGCCAGCAGCCAGGTCACAGGGGGCGAGCAGTACTTC,CASSQVTGGEQYF
NA,TRBV7-9,NA,TRBJ1-3,TGTGCCAGCAGCTTAGGTCAGGAGATCTCTGGAAACACCATATATTTT,CASSLGQEISGNTIYF
NA,TRBV7-6,NA,TRBJ2-3,TGTGCCAGCAGTCGGGACCACACAGATACGCAGTATTTT,CASSRDHTDTQYF
once,TRBV5-1,NA,TRBJ1-2,TGCGCCAGCAGCTTGGGCCAGGACTATGGCTACACCTTC,CASSLGQDYGYTF
NA,TRBV27,NA,TRBJ1-4,TGTGCCAGCAGCCACCCCTATGAAAAACTGTTTTTT,CASSHPYEKLFF
NA,TRBV30,NA,TRBJ1-2,TGTGCCTGGAGCCCAGACAGGTCGTCGGGCTACACCTTC,CAWSPDRSSGYTF
NA,TRBV6-1,TRBD1,TRBJ1-2,TGTGCCAGCAGTGAAGCGCTTCGGGCAGGGGGAGGCTACACCTTC,CASSEALRAGGGYTF
NA,TRBV5-1,NA,TRBJ2-7,TGCGCCAGCAGCCCTTCTAGTGGGTCCTACGAGCAGTACTTC,CASSPSSGSYEQYF
NA,TRBV5-1,NA,TRBJ1-1,TGCGCCAGCCAGACTGGCAGCGGGGAGGGAGCTTTCTTT,CASQTGSGEGAFF
NA,TRBV28,NA,TRBJ2-3,TGTGCCAGCAGCCCTACTCTCGGAGCGTTTATAGGAAATACGCAGTATTTT,CASSPTLGAFIGNTQYF
NA,TRBV7-3,TRBD2,TRBJ2-5,TGTGCCAGCAGCTTATCTGCTAGCGGGGGGCCCGAGGGGGAGACCCAGTACTTC,CASSLSASGGPEGETQYF
few,TRBV15,NA,TRBJ2-2,TGTGCCACCAGCAGATCGCCACCAGGCCGAGGGGACGGGGAGCTGTTTTTT,CATSRSPPGRGDGELFF
NA,TRBV6-1,NA,TRBJ1-3,TGTGCCAGCAGGTTGGGGGCGTTCTCTGGAAACACCATATATTTT,CASRLGAFSGNTIYF
NA,TRBV5-4,NA,TRBJ2-7,TGTGCCAGCAGCCAAAGTCAGGGTTGGGGCGAGCAGTACTTC,CASSQSQGWGEQYF
NA,TRBV27,NA,TRBJ1-5,TGTGCCAGCAGTTTATCGAGGGGGGGGAATCAGCCCCAGCATTTT,CASSLSRGGNQPQHF
NA,TRBV6-1,TRBD1,TRBJ1-2,TGTGCCACCGAAGACAGGGCGGGATATGGCTACACCTTC,CATEDRAGYGYTF
NA,TRBV7-6,NA,TRBJ1-3,TGTGCCAGCAGCTTACAAACCAGCTCTGGAAACACCATATATTTT,CASSLQTSSGNTIYF
few,TRBV28,NA,TRBJ2-7,TGTGCCAGCAGTTTTTGGACGGACTCCTACGAGCAGTACTTC,CASSFWTDSYEQYF
NA,TRBV5-1,NA,TRBJ1-6,TGCGCCAGCAGCTTGGGTGCCGCCAATAATTCACCCCTCCACTTT,CASSLGAANNSPLHF
NA,TRBV5-1,NA,TRBJ1-5,TGCGCCAGCAGCTTGGTCCCGGATCAGCCCCAGCATTTT,CASSLVPDQPQHF
NA,TRBV7-9,NA,TRBJ1-6,TGTGCCAGCAGCTTATCCGCAGGGACCTTAAATTCACCCCTCCACTTT,CASSLSAGTLNSPLHF